A selection of T cell receptor beta chains follows, all from one sample in a study of B cell selection in AIRE deficiency. Sequencing was performed with immunoSEQ multiplex PCR; in TCRdb, only in-frame clones are kept and a portion is missing. Among under 30,000 clones, 95% to 98% were seen once, and the ten largest hold 0.2% to 0.25%. Sample: CD4+CD127+ conventional T cells sorted from PBMCs. The receptors here all came from a human donor in good health. Both conserved end residues are part of each CDR3. The D gene is left open where the match is weak. Only some rows state a clone size, as once, few, many or a class for expanded clones.

J gene,D gene,V gene,clone size,CDR3 protein,CDR3 DNA
TRBJ1-1,.,TRBV6-1,.,CASSRDTEAFF,TGTGCCAGCAGTAGAGACACTGAAGCTTTCTTT
TRBJ2-1,TRBD2,TRBV29-1,.,CSAGASTSGYNEQFF,TGCAGCGCAGGCGCTTCGACTAGCGGATACAATGAGCAGTTCTTC
TRBJ1-1,.,TRBV14,.,CASSQAVNTEAFF,TGTGCCAGCAGCCAAGCAGTGAACACTGAAGCTTTCTTT
TRBJ2-3,TRBD2,TRBV4-3,.,CASSQDRIAGEADTQYF,TGCGCCAGCAGCCAAGATCGGATAGCGGGAGAGGCAGATACGCAGTATTTT
TRBJ2-7,TRBD1,TRBV29-1,.,CSVETGGSYEQYF,TGCAGCGTTGAAACAGGGGGCTCCTACGAGCAGTACTTC
TRBJ2-1,TRBD2,TRBV5-1,.,CASSPPGGAYNEQFF,TGCGCCAGCAGCCCCCCTGGGGGGGCCTACAATGAGCAGTTCTTC
TRBJ1-6,TRBD1,TRBV2,.,CASRTGVNSPLHF,TGTGCCAGCCGGACAGGGGTTAATTCACCCCTCCACTTT
TRBJ1-3,.,TRBV5-5,.,CASSLASGSSGNTIYF,TGTGCCAGCAGCTTGGCCTCCGGGAGCTCTGGAAACACCATATATTTT
TRBJ1-1,.,TRBV7-2,.,CASGRDGGTEAFF,TGTGCCAGCGGCCGGGACGGGGGCACTGAAGCTTTCTTT
TRBJ2-3,.,TRBV28,.,CASSSGLDTQYF,TGTGCCAGCAGTTCGGGTCTGGATACGCAGTATTTT
TRBJ1-1,TRBD1,TRBV27,.,CASSYRGLGDTEAFF,TGTGCCAGCAGTTACAGGGGATTAGGGGACACTGAAGCTTTCTTT
TRBJ1-1,.,TRBV11-2,.,CASTPEGVAEAFF,TGTGCCAGCACCCCGGAGGGTGTCGCTGAAGCTTTCTTT
TRBJ1-5,.,TRBV28,once,CAGRSQGQPQHF,TGTGCCGGGAGGTCTCAAGGACAGCCCCAGCATTTT
TRBJ2-6,TRBD1,TRBV5-1,once,CASSVGQGVIGANVLTF,TGCGCCAGCAGCGTGGGACAGGGGGTAATTGGGGCCAACGTCCTGACTTTC
TRBJ2-7,TRBD2,TRBV5-1,.,CASSLSPGRDGNYEQYF,TGCGCCAGCAGCTTGTCCCCAGGGAGGGATGGGAACTACGAGCAGTACTTC
TRBJ1-5,.,TRBV6-1,.,CASKGSSYSNQPQHF,TGTGCCAGCAAAGGCAGCAGCTATAGCAATCAGCCCCAGCATTTT
TRBJ2-1,.,TRBV19,.,CASTSTLGARGLSYNEQFF,TGTGCCAGTACCTCGACGCTGGGGGCCCGCGGGTTGAGCTACAATGAGCAGTTCTTC
TRBJ1-1,.,TRBV7-2,.,CASSLDWGVATEAFF,TGTGCCAGCAGCTTAGATTGGGGGGTGGCCACTGAAGCTTTCTTT
TRBJ1-1,.,TRBV7-2,.,CASSLGFRNPEAFF,TGTGCCAGCAGCTTAGGGTTCAGGAACCCTGAAGCTTTCTTT
TRBJ2-7,TRBD1,TRBV7-6,.,CASSLWGGQGTYEQYF,TGTGCCAGCAGCTTATGGGGGGGACAGGGGACCTACGAGCAGTACTTC
TRBJ2-1,TRBD1,TRBV11-3,.,CASSAGQAQEQFF,TGTGCCAGCAGCGCCGGACAGGCCCAGGAGCAGTTCTTC
TRBJ2-3,.,TRBV5-5,.,CASSLGPRGPDTQYF,TGTGCCAGCAGCTTGGGCCCGAGGGGCCCAGATACGCAGTATTTT
TRBJ1-2,.,TRBV9,.,CASSVVARRPNYGYTF,TGTGCCAGCAGCGTAGTAGCCCGCCGTCCTAACTATGGCTACACCTTC
TRBJ2-5,.,TRBV29-1,.,CSVGGGLGETQYF,TGCAGCGTTGGGGGGGGGCTAGGAGAGACCCAGTACTTC
TRBJ2-3,TRBD2,TRBV9,.,CASSVGGRAEGDTQYF,TGTGCCAGCAGCGTAGGCGGGAGGGCCGAGGGAGATACGCAGTATTTT